Sequencing of this T cell receptor beta chain was carried out in a study of T cells in Graves' hyperthyroidism and ophthalmopathy. Study at large: The blood sample was taken at first diagnosis, before treatment began.

The study based diagnoses on clinical symptoms, serum thyroxine and TRAb, thyroid ultrasound and orbital computed tomography. Amplified TCR beta CDR3 regions derived from RNA transcripts. The HTBI set primed first-round TCR CDR3 RT-PCR. TCRdb independently ran MiXCR on the multiplex PCR reads; one entry per CDR3 protein. The repertoire includes roughly 660,000 distinct CDR3 sequences, 15% to 20% of them detected once, and roughly a sixth sits in the top ten. This clonotype occurred a few times. The sequence came from a man aged 45-60 years with Graves' hyperthyroidism. Sequenced: blood.

CDR3 region: CASSLGLAGVKSGEQYF. The CDR3 DNA follows: TGTGCCAGCAGCTTGGGACTAGCGGGAGTAAAAAGTGGCGAGCAGTACTTC. V is TRBV5-6 and J is TRBJ2-7; 12 bases match TRBD2. The CDR3 is 17 amino acids. Trimming removed 0 bases from V and 6 bases from J; junction bases left unmatched: 10. Looked up from germline, CDR1 is SGHDT and CDR2 is YYEEEE.